This T cell receptor beta chain stems from a study of blood T cells in healthy people across ages. Findings and caveats of the study: CMV infection status of these donors was not known.

Worth noting for this clonotype: Its specificity is unknown.

Together with a sample-barcoded 5' primer, a J-beta primer mix was included in a second PCR lasting about 7 to 11 cycles. A 12-random-nucleotide template-switch adaptor tagged each cDNA molecule. TCRdb reprocessed the 5' RACE reads via MiXCR and lists one record per CDR3 protein. This table holds approximately 690,000 distinct CDR3 sequences, about 54% found once. The CDR3 contains 14 residues. Germline values: CDR1 DFQATT, CDR2 SNEGSKA (reference sequence). Trimming cost V 5 bases and J 5 bases, with 18 bases left between them. Every sample yielded at least 6 million isolated PBMCs. This sequence was found in a man in his sixties in good health. This chain links TRBV20-1 with TRBJ1-1; tentatively, D is TRBD1 (5 bases). Sequencing was done on a sample of blood. This CDR3 is CSAYPAGERTEAFF. CDR3 bases: TGCAGTGCTTACCCGGCGGGGGAACGGACTGAAGCTTTCTTT.